Below are 31 T cell receptor beta chains sequenced from a single sample in a study of cytomegalovirus exposure and HLA in healthy donors (dated by TCRdb to about 2017). The library relied on the immunoSEQ multiplex PCR assay. The multiplex PCR relied on a mix of 60 forward primers for TCR Vbeta segments and 13 reverse primers for TCR Jbeta segments. Here the immuneACCESS table is served through TCRdb, limited to in-frame sequences with V and J called. Missing clones are a known gap in these copies; in checked studies unresolved V genes cover under half, and the rest lacks a known reason. Across this sample there are 250,000 to 350,000 clones, with around 86% seen only once. The top ten clonotypes cover less than 4% of the sample. The sample was PBMCs. The receptors come from a man in his forties or fifties in good health and CMV-seropositive.

The V and J genes are TRBV19 and TRBJ1-6, with 7 nucleotides matching TRBD1. Germline trimming cut 7 bases from V and 7 bases from J; bases unmatched to any gene: 7. Germline-derived CDR1 and CDR2 are LNHDA and SQIVND (reference sequence). The CDR3 consists of 14 residues. The CDR3 sequence: CASTPGQINSPLHF. The CDR3 nucleotides read TGTGCCAGTACACCGGGACAGATCAATTCACCCCTCCACTTT.

V usage is TRBV19 and J usage is TRBJ2-7; D may be TRBD1 (6 bases). The V end was cut by 1 base, the J end by 2 bases, with 9 bases between. There are 14 residues in the CDR3. Germline CDR1 LNHDA, CDR2 SQIVND (reference sequence). The CDR3 spells CASSIVQGPYEQYF. CDR3 DNA sequence: TGTGCCAGTAGTATAGTCCAGGGGCCCTACGAGCAGTACTTC. The full variable domain, completed using reference TRBV19 and TRBJ2-7, is DGGITQSPKYLFRKEGQNVTLSCEQNLNHDAMYWYRQDPGQGLRLIYYSQIVNDFQKGDIAEGYSVSREKKESFPLTVTSAQKNPTAFYLCASSIVQGPYEQYFGPGTRLTVT.

The V and J genes are TRBV2 and TRBJ2-5; 10 bases are shared with TRBD1. Germline loops: CDR1 SNHLY, CDR2 FYNNEI. Trimming took 6 bases from V and 4 from J; bases not matched to a gene: 8. The CDR3 is 15 residues long. CDR3 sequence: CASSEPGQGIETQYF. CDR3 nucleotides: TGTGCCAGCAGCGAACCGGGACAGGGGATAGAGACCCAGTACTTC.

The chain carries TRBV18 and TRBJ1-2; 7 nucleotides line up with TRBD1. The germline V gene encodes CDR1 KGHSH and CDR2 LQKENI. After removal of 3 bases from V and 2 bases from J, the junction contained 6 bases not matched to a gene. The CDR3 length is 15 residues. The CDR3 region is CASSPQVGQNYGYTF. The CDR3 region has the DNA TGTGCCAGCTCACCGCAAGTGGGACAGAACTATGGCTACACCTTC.

J is TRBJ2-1 and V is TRBV6-1; D remains ambiguous. CDR3 length: 15 amino acids. Germline V gives CDR1 MNHNS, CDR2 SASEGT. V was cut by 4 bases and J by 1 base, with 11 bases left in between. Here the CDR3 DNA reads TGTGCCAGCAGTGCCCTCGTCGGTTCCTACAATGAGCAGTTCTTC. It yields the protein CASSALVGSYNEQFF.

The J gene is TRBJ2-7, the V gene TRBV4-2; 8 bases line up with TRBD1. CDR1 and CDR2 from the germline V gene are LGHNA and YNFKEQ. CDR3 length: 14 residues. Germline trimming cut 4 bases from V and 1 base from J; bases unmatched to any gene: 3. CDR3 residues: CASSPGTGSYEQYF. The CDR3 DNA sequence: TGTGCCAGCAGCCCCGGGACAGGATCCTACGAGCAGTACTTC.

The gene calls are TRBV2 and TRBJ2-5, with 9 bases that match TRBD2. The V gene's germline CDR1 is SNHLY and CDR2 FYNNEI. The V segment lost 2 bases and the J segment 5 bases; nucleotides outside the gene matches: 9. This CDR3 has 16 residues. The CDR3 region is CASSERREGTWETQYF. As DNA, the CDR3 is TGTGCCAGCAGTGAAAGGCGGGAGGGTACGTGGGAGACCCAGTACTTC.

V usage is TRBV7-9 and J usage is TRBJ2-7; D is undetermined. The CDR3 covers 12 residues. V was pared by 6 bases and J by 7 bases, with 13 bases between. The V gene's germline CDR1 is SEHNR and CDR2 FQNEAQ (reference sequence). The CDR3 loop is CASSQKTEEQYF. The CDR3 nucleotides read TGTGCCAGCAGTCAGAAGACTGAGGAGCAGTACTTC.

The chain combines TRBV5-1 with TRBJ2-1; 8 bases fit TRBD2. The V and J ends lost 1 base and 6 bases, in that order; junction bases with no gene match: 9. The germline CDR1 and CDR2 sequences are SGHRS and YFSETQ. The CDR3 loop spans 16 amino acids. Here the CDR3 reads CASSLTLASGLNEQFF. CDR3 in DNA: TGCGCCAGCAGCTTGACTCTCGCTAGCGGGCTCAATGAGCAGTTCTTC.

In this sample, this clone turned up a few times. The CDR3 is CASSTKLGQGAKEQYF. In nucleotides, the CDR3 is TGTGCCAGCAGCACAAAATTGGGACAGGGGGCCAAAGAGCAGTACTTC. The chain is built from TRBV7-9 and TRBJ2-7; 12 bases map to TRBD1. Germline V gene sequence: CDR1 SEHNR, CDR2 FQNEAQ (reference sequence). J lost 7 bases, V lost 5 bases, and 12 bases had no gene match. The CDR3 extends over 16 amino acids.

Here the CDR3 DNA reads TGTGCCAGCAGTTTATATTTATCTGGGGCCAACGTCCTGACTTTC. Residues: CASSLYLSGANVLTF. The genes are TRBV27 and TRBJ2-6, with D uncertain. This CDR3 is 15 amino acids long. The germline V gene has CDR1 MNHEY and CDR2 SMNVEV (reference sequence). The V and J ends lost 1 base and 1 base respectively, with 5 bases between them. The variable domain in full, with the rest retrieved from reference TRBV27 and TRBJ2-6, is EAQVTQNPRYLITVTGKKLTVTCSQNMNHEYMSWYRQDPGLGLRQIYYSMNVEVTDKGDVPEGYKVSRKEKRNFPLILESPSPNQTSLYFCASSLYLSGANVLTFGAGSRLTVL.

The chain couples TRBV6-4 to TRBJ2-1; 10 positions agree with TRBD2. Trimming took 0 bases from V and 7 from J; bases not matched to a gene: 12. CDR1 and CDR2 (germline): MRHNA, SNTAGT. The CDR3 is made up of 18 amino acids. CDR3 sequence reads: CASSDSRLAGDSGNEQFF. DNA for the CDR3: TGTGCCAGCAGTGACTCGAGGCTAGCGGGAGATAGTGGGAATGAGCAGTTCTTC.

DNA of the CDR3: TGTGCCAGTAAGGGTTGGGAGGCGGTGCCCAGCTACACCTTC. Encoded protein: CASKGWEAVPSYTF. This chain uses TRBV19 with TRBJ1-2; D uncertain. This CDR3 region has 14 residues. The V gene's germline CDR1 is LNHDA and CDR2 SQIVND (reference sequence). V was pared by 7 bases and J by 9 bases, with 21 bases between.

This clone was recorded once. The chain joins TRBV21-1 to TRBJ1-4; the table's TRBD1 call for D was not verified on the DNA. TRBV21-1 is annotated as a pseudogene. The CDR3 runs 15 residues. The CDR3 DNA reads TGTGCCAGCAGCCTCCGGACAGGGGTCGGAGAAAAACTGTTTTTT. It specifies CASSLRTGVGEKLFF.

This rearrangement joins TRBV27 to TRBJ1-5; tentatively, D is TRBD1 (6 bases). The germline V gene encodes CDR1 MNHEY and CDR2 SMNVEV (reference sequence). The CDR3 is made up of 13 amino acids. The CDR3 loop is CASVRRGGQPQHF. CDR3 DNA sequence: TGTGCTAGTGTCCGTAGGGGGGGTCAGCCCCAGCATTTT.

Points on this clone: An end of the junction does not agree with germline; a read error may underlie this. This chain joins TRBV7-7 and TRBJ2-2; D gene unclear. Per germline, CDR1 SSHAT and CDR2 FNYEAQ (reference sequence). The CDR3 spans 15 residues. As DNA, the CDR3 is TGTGCTAGCAGCCCGCTGAGCGCGAACACCGGGGAGCTGTTTTTT. As protein: CASSPLSANTGELFF.

J is TRBJ1-1 and V is TRBV5-4; 7 nucleotides match TRBD1. The CDR3 has 14 amino acids. Germline CDR1 reads SGHNT; CDR2 reads YYREEE (reference sequence). The junction had 4 bases not matched to a gene; V was cut back by 4 bases and J by 1 base. The CDR3 DNA follows: TGTGCCAGCAGCCCGGGACAGCAGAACACTGAAGCTTTCTTT. As protein: CASSPGQQNTEAFF.

The chain uses TRBV10-3 and TRBJ2-1; 7 bases align to TRBD1. Germline CDR1 reads ENHRY; CDR2 reads SYGVKD. V lost 3 bases, J lost 6 bases, and 2 bases stayed unmatched. CDR3 length equals 13 residues. The CDR3 protein is CAISEYRGNEQFF. CDR3 DNA sequence: TGTGCCATCAGTGAATACAGGGGCAATGAGCAGTTCTTC.

The chain uses TRBV6-5 and TRBJ1-1, with TRBD1 matching 8 bases. Looked up from germline, CDR1 is MNHEY and CDR2 is SVGAGI. J was trimmed by 1 base and V by 4 bases; bases with no gene match: 5. The length of the CDR3 is 15 residues. CDR3 DNA: TGTGCCAGCAGTTTCTCAGGACAGGGGAACACTGAAGCTTTCTTT. Translation gives CASSFSGQGNTEAFF.

The chain uses TRBV5-6 and TRBJ2-1; 14 bases align to TRBD2. Germline V CDR1 and CDR2: SGHDT, YYEEEE. The CDR3 contains 16 residues. V gave up 4 bases and J gave up 7 bases; unmatched junction bases: 7. In DNA, the CDR3 is TGTGCCAGCAGCATCAGACTAGCGGGAGGGCTGAATGAGCAGTTCTTC. Amino acid sequence: CASSIRLAGGLNEQFF.

V is TRBV29-1 and J is TRBJ2-7; D remains unclear. V was clipped by 0 bases and J by 3 bases, with 6 bases between them. This CDR3 is built from 12 residues. Germline loops: CDR1 SQVTM, CDR2 ANQGSEA. The CDR3 nucleotides read TGCAGCGTTGAAGACAGTCTCTACGAGCAGTACTTC. It codes for CSVEDSLYEQYF.

This clone was seen only a few times. V is TRBV5-6 and J is TRBJ2-7, with a possible D match to TRBD1 (5 bases). The CDR3 totals 14 residues. V lost 5 bases and J 5 bases, leaving 17 bases between the germline ends. Per germline, CDR1 SGHDT and CDR2 YYEEEE. CDR3 in DNA: TGTGCCAGCAGAGGACCAAAATTAGGGGACGAGCAGTACTTC. Protein product: CASRGPKLGDEQYF.

The rearrangement links TRBV5-1 to TRBJ2-3; 9 nucleotides agree with TRBD1. The germline V gene has CDR1 SGHRS and CDR2 YFSETQ. This CDR3 has 15 residues. Trimming cost V 8 bases and J 2 bases; bases outside gene matches: 9. The CDR3 DNA reads TGCGCCAGTCACGGACAGGGGTTTTTCACAGATACGCAGTATTTT. The encoded protein is CASHGQGFFTDTQYF.

The chain recombines TRBV5-1 with TRBJ2-3; no definite D call. This CDR3 is built from 12 residues. CDR1 SGHRS and CDR2 YFSETQ come from the germline V gene. The V and J ends lost 3 bases and 6 bases respectively, with 8 bases between them. The CDR3 loop is CASSSPADTQYF. The CDR3 nucleotides are TGCGCCAGCAGCTCCCCCGCGGATACGCAGTATTTT.

The chain is built from TRBV6-1 and TRBJ2-7; D is unclear. Per germline, CDR1 MNHNS and CDR2 SASEGT. This CDR3 comprises 15 residues. Deletions cut 10 bases from V and 2 bases from J, with 21 bases between. The CDR3 spells CATAAWSVGPYEQYF. CDR3 coding DNA: TGTGCCACCGCCGCGTGGAGTGTAGGCCCCTACGAGCAGTACTTC.

V usage is TRBV18 and J usage is TRBJ2-5; TRBD1 matches 10 bases. The CDR3 covers 14 residues. Germline-derived CDR1 and CDR2 are KGHSH and LQKENI. V shed 4 bases, J shed 5 bases, and the junction held 4 bases outside the gene matches. The CDR3 reads CASSRGTGDETQYF. CDR3 nucleotides: TGTGCCAGCTCACGGGGGACAGGGGATGAGACCCAGTACTTC.

The chain couples TRBV5-6 to TRBJ2-7, with 7 positions matching TRBD1. Germline assignment: CDR1 SGHDT and CDR2 YYEEEE. The V segment lost 0 bases and the J segment 0 bases; nucleotides outside the gene matches: 0. The CDR3 covers 14 residues. CDR3 nucleotide sequence: TGTGCCAGCAGCTTGGGGGACAGCTCCTACGAGCAGTACTTC. Encoded protein: CASSLGDSSYEQYF.

The chain is built from TRBV5-1 and TRBJ2-2; weak D call: TRBD2 (5 bases). V was clipped by 7 bases and J by 4 bases, with 14 bases between them. The germline V gene has CDR1 SGHRS and CDR2 YFSETQ. The CDR3 length is 14 residues. The CDR3 bases are TGCGCCAGCCGCGGGTTGGCGGGCACCGGGGAGCTGTTTTTT. As protein: CASRGLAGTGELFF.

The chain combines TRBV5-1 with TRBJ2-7, with D perhaps matching TRBD2 (5 bases). V was clipped by 1 base and J by 3 bases, with 8 bases between them. CDR1 is SGHRS and CDR2 is YFSETQ in the germline V gene. This CDR3 has 13 residues. This chain's CDR3 is CASSLTGFYEQYF. Written as DNA, the CDR3 is TGCGCCAGCAGCTTGACGGGGTTCTACGAGCAGTACTTC.

J is TRBJ2-1 and V is TRBV7-9, with 9 bases fitting TRBD2. CDR1 SEHNR and CDR2 FQNEAQ come from the germline V gene (reference sequence). This CDR3 is 16 amino acids long. The junction had 7 bases not matched to a gene; V was cut back by 5 bases and J by 2 bases. CDR3 coding DNA: TGTGCCAGCAGCGGAATGACTAGCGGAGCCTACAATGAGCAGTTCTTC. Its translation: CASSGMTSGAYNEQFF. Variable domain in full (rest from reference TRBV7-9 and TRBJ2-1): DTGVSQNPRHKITKRGQNVTFRCDPISEHNRLYWYRQTLGQGPEFLTYFQNEAQLEKSRLLSDRFSAERPKGSFSTLEIQRTEQGDSAMYLCASSGMTSGAYNEQFFGPGTRLTVL.

V gene TRBV11-2 combines with J gene TRBJ2-5; the D is unclear. The germline gives CDR1 SGHAT, CDR2 FQNNGV. The CDR3 extends over 13 amino acids. V was clipped by 8 bases and J by 1 base, with 11 bases between them. CDR3 in DNA: TGTGCCAGCGCCATCGCAGTCCAAGAGACCCAGTACTTC. Encoded protein: CASAIAVQETQYF.